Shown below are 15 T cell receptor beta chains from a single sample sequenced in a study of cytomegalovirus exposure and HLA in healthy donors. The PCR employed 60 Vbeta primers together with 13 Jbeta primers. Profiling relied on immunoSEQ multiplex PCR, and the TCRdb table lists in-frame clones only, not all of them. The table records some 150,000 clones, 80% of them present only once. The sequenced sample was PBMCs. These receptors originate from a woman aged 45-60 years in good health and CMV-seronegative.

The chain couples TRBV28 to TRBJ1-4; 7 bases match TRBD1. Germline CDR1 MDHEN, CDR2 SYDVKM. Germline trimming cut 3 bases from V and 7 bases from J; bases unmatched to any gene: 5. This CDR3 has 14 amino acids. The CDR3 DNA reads TGTGCCAGCAGTTTTACAGGGGACGGTGAAAAACTGTTTTTT. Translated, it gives CASSFTGDGEKLFF.

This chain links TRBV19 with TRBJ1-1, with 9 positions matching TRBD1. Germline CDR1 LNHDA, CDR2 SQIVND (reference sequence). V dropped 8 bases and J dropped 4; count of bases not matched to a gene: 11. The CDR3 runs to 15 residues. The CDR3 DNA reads TGTGCCAGTCGGGACAGGGCGTTTGAGAGCACTGAAGCTTTCTTT. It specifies CASRDRAFESTEAFF.

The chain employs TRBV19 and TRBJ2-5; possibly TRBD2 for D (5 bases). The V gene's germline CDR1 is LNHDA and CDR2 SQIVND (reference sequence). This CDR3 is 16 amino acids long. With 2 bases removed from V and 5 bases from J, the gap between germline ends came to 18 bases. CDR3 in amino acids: CASSIRAGDSLETQYF. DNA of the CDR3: TGTGCCAGTAGTATAAGAGCCGGGGATAGTTTGGAGACCCAGTACTTC.

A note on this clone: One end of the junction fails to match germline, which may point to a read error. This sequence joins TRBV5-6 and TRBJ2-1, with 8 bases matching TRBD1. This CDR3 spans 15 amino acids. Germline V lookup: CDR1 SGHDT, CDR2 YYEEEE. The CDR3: CASSLGVGTGREQLF. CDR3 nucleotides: TGTGCCAGCAGCTTGGGGGTGGGGACAGGTCGGGAGCAGCTCTTC.

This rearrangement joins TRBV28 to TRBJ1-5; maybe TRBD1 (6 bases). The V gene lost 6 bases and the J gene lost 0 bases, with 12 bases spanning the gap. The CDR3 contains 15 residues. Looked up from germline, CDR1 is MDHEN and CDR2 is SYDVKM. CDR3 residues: CASRHQGISNQPQHF. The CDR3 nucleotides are TGTGCCAGCAGACATCAGGGGATTAGCAATCAGCCCCAGCATTTT.

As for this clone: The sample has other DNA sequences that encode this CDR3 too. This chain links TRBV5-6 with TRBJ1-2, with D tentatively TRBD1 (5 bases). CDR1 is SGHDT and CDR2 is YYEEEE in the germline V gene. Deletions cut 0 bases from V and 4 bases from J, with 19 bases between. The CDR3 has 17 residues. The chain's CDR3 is CASSLAVAKGHSYGYTF. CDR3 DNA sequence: TGTGCCAGCAGCTTGGCCGTCGCGAAGGGGCACAGCTATGGCTACACCTTC.

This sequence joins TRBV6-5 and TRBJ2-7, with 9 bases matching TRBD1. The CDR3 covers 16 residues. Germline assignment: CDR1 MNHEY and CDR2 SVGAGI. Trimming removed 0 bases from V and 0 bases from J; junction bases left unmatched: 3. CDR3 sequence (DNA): TGTGCCAGCAGTTACTCAACAGGGGGCCGCTCCTACGAGCAGTACTTC. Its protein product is CASSYSTGGRSYEQYF.

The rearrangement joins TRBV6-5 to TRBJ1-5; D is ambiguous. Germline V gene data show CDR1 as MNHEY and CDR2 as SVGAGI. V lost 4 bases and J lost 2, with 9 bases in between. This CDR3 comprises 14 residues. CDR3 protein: CASSSYEGNQPQHF. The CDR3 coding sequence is TGTGCCAGCAGTTCATATGAGGGCAATCAGCCCCAGCATTTT.

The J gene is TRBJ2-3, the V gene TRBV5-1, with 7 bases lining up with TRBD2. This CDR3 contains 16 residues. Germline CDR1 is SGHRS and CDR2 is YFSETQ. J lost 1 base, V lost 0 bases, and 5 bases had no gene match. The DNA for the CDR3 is TGCGCCAGCAGCTTGGGGGCAACTAGCGGCACAGATACGCAGTATTTT. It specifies CASSLGATSGTDTQYF.

This chain's CDR3 is CASSEDRITEAFF. In DNA form, the CDR3 reads TGTGCCAGCAGTGAGGACAGGATCACTGAAGCTTTCTTT. The J gene is TRBJ1-1, the V gene TRBV2, with 7 bases identical to TRBD1. From germline, CDR1 is SNHLY and CDR2 FYNNEI. CDR3 length: 13 amino acids. V dropped 3 bases and J dropped 4; count of bases not matched to a gene: 2.

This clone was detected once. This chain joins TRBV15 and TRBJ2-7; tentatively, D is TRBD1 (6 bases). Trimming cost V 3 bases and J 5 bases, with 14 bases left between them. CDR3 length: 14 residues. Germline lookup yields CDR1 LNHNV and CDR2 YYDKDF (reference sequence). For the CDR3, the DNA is TGTGCCACCAGCAGTACACAGGGCGCGAACGAGCAGTACTTC. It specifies CATSSTQGANEQYF.

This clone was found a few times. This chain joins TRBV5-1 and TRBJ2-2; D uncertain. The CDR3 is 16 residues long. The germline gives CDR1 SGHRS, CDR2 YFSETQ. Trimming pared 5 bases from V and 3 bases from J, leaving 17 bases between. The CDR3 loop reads CASRMTNALDTGELFF. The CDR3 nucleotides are TGCGCCAGCAGAATGACCAATGCCCTAGACACCGGGGAGCTGTTTTTT.

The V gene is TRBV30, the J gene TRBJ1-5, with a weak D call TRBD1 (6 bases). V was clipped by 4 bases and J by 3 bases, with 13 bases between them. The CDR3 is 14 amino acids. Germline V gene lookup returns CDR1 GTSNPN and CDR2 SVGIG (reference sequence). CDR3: CAWTLQGNNQPQHF. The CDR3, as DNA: TGTGCCTGGACTTTACAGGGCAACAATCAGCCCCAGCATTTT.

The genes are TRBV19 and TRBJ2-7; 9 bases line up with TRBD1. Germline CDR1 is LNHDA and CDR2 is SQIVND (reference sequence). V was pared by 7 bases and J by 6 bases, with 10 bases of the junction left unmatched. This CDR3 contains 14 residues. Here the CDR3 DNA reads TGTGCCAGTAACCCCCGGGACAGGGAGGTCGAGCAGTACTTC. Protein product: CASNPRDREVEQYF.

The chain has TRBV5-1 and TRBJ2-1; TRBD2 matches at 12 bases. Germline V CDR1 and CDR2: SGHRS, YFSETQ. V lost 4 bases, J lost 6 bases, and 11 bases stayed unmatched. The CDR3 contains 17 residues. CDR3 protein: CASSAGLAGPPSNEQFF. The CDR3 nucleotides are TGCGCCAGCAGCGCCGGACTAGCGGGACCGCCGAGCAATGAGCAGTTCTTC.